This T cell receptor (beta chain) appears in the sequencing data of a study of T cells in Graves' hyperthyroidism and ophthalmopathy. General study points: Ophthalmopathy could be told apart from stable hyperthyroidism with a 13 V-J model.

Germline assignment: CDR1 SGHVS and CDR2 FQNEAQ. Trimming removed 1 base from V and 5 bases from J, with 20 bases in between. This CDR3 spans 17 amino acids. Exclusions: uncontrolled infection, other autoimmune disease, pregnancy, lactation. The diagnoses drew upon clinical symptoms, serum thyroxine and TRAb, thyroid ultrasound and orbital computed tomography. There were TCR beta CDR3 regions amplified from RNA transcripts. HTBI primers were used for first-round RT-PCR of the TCR CDR3. TCRdb independently ran MiXCR on the multiplex PCR reads; one entry per CDR3 protein. The top ten clones hold about 37% of a sample with about 330,000 distinct CDR3 sequences, roughly 13% of them seen once. This clonotype occurred a few times. What it recognizes is unknown.

This chain uses TRBV7-8 with TRBJ1-1, with D unclear. Sequencing was performed on blood. This TCR was sampled from a woman between 40 and 50 years old with Graves' ophthalmopathy. DNA of the CDR3: TGTGCCAGCAGCTTAGGCGCCAGTTGGGTCGGTTCGACTGAAGCTTTCTTT. Its translation: CASSLGASWVGSTEAFF.